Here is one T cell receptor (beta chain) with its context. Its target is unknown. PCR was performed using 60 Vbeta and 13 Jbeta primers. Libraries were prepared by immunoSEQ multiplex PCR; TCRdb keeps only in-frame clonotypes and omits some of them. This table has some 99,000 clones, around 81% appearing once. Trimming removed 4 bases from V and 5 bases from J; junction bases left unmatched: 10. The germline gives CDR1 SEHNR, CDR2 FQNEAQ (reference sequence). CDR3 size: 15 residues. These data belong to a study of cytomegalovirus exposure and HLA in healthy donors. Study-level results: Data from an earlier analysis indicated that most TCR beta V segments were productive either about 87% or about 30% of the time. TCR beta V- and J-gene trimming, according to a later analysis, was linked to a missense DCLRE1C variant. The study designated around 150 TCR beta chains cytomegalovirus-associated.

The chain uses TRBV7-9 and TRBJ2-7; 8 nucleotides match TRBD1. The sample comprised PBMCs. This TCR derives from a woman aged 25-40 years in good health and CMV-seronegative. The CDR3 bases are TGTGCCAGCAGCTCCGGACAGGGTGAACTAGACGAGCAGTACTTC. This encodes CASSSGQGELDEQYF.